This T cell receptor beta chain was found in a study of blood T cell repertoires in COVID-19. There are a few counts of this clone. Original methodology: The authors estimated nucleated cell counts from reference gene primer amplification. Only in-frame clones appear in the TCRdb table, and some are missing; sequencing was by immunoSEQ multiplex PCR. Clone size and the V and J calls come from that table; the DNA yielded D and trimming. The data hold around 250,000 clones, with roughly 89% observed a single time. V gave up 3 bases and J gave up 0 bases, with 9 bases separating them. Germline V CDR1 and CDR2: GTSNPN, SVGIG (reference sequence). CDR3 size: 15 residues.

The chain carries TRBV30 and TRBJ2-6, with D maybe TRBD2 (6 bases). Sequencing was performed on peripheral blood. The sequence was collected from a middle-aged woman who had recovered from COVID-19. The CDR3 DNA reads TGTGCCTGGAGCGCGGGAAGCTCTGGGGCCAACGTCCTGACTTTC. Residues: CAWSAGSSGANVLTF.